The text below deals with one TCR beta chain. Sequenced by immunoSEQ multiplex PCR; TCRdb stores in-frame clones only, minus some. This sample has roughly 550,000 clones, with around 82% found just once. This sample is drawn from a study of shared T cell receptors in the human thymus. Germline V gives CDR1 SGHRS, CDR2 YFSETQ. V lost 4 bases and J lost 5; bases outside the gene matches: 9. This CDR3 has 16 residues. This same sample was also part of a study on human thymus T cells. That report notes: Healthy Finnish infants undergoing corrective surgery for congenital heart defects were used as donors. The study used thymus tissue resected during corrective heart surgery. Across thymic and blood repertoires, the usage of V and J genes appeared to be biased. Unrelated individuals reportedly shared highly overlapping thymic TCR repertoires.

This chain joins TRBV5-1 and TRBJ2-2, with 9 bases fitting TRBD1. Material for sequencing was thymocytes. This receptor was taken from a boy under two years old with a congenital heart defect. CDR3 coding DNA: TGCGCCAGCAGCACCAGGGACAGGGTGGATACCGGGGAGCTGTTTTTT. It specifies CASSTRDRVDTGELFF.